These T cell receptor beta chains were read from a single sample in a study of blood T cell repertoires in COVID-19. Sequencing was performed with immunoSEQ multiplex PCR; in TCRdb, only in-frame clones are kept and a portion is missing. The table lists 73,000 or so clones, less than 75% of them singletons. Input material: peripheral blood. The origin of the receptors is a man aged 55-75 years with acute or convalescent COVID-19. CDR3s include the opening cysteine and the closing phenylalanine or tryptophan. A D gene is named only where the DNA matches it firmly. The size entry is marked missing in some rows and otherwise reads once, few, many or a size class.

>TRBJ2-7|NA|TRBV3-1/TRBV3-2|NA
CASSQGRVTYEQYF
TGTGCCAGCAGCCAAGGCCGGGTAACCTACGAGCAGTACTTC
>TRBJ2-7|NA|TRBV5-8|NA
CASRARVGHEQYF
TGTGCCAGCAGAGCCAGGGTGGGGCACGAGCAGTACTTC
>TRBJ2-3|NA|TRBV12-5|once
CASTPRAGTDTQYF
TGTGCTAGTACCCCCAGGGCTGGCACAGATACGCAGTATTTT
>TRBJ2-7|TRBD2|TRBV6-5|NA
CASRASGTYEQYF
TGTGCCAGCAGAGCCAGCGGGACTTACGAGCAGTACTTC
>TRBJ1-1|TRBD1|TRBV9|NA
CASSVEAGTGRIEAFF
TGTGCCAGCAGCGTAGAGGCGGGGACAGGACGAATTGAAGCTTTCTTT
>TRBJ1-6|NA|TRBV6-6|NA
CASSSDINSPLHF
TGTGCCAGCAGTTCAGACATTAATTCACCCCTCCACTTT
>TRBJ1-6|NA|TRBV9|NA
CASSATPGGRPLHF
TGTGCCAGCAGCGCCACCCCCGGAGGGCGTCCCCTCCACTTT
>TRBJ1-5|NA|TRBV29-1|NA
CSVGRGRNQPQHF
TGCAGCGTTGGACGTGGGAGAAATCAGCCCCAGCATTTT
>TRBJ2-4|TRBD2|TRBV23-1|NA
CASSQRLLAVKNIQYF
TGCGCCAGCAGTCAACGTTTGCTAGCGGTGAAAAACATTCAGTACTTC
>TRBJ2-3|NA|TRBV7-6|NA
CASSLFVSAGEGFTDTQYF
TGTGCCAGCAGCTTATTTGTGTCGGCCGGGGAAGGATTCACAGATACGCAGTATTTT
>TRBJ1-2|TRBD1|TRBV7-2|NA
CASSSSGGSYGYTF
TGTGCCAGCAGTTCGTCAGGGGGCAGCTATGGCTACACCTTC
>TRBJ2-3|TRBD2|TRBV11-3|NA
CASSSRGGADTQYF
TGTGCCAGCAGCTCCCGGGGGGGGGCAGATACGCAGTATTTT
>TRBJ2-1|NA|TRBV20-1|NA
CSAQSGDEQFF
TGCAGTGCCCAATCCGGGGATGAGCAGTTCTTC
>TRBJ2-1|TRBD2|TRBV11-2|once
CASSLAPGLAYNEQFF
TGTGCCAGCAGCTTAGCCCCGGGACTAGCATACAATGAGCAGTTCTTC
>TRBJ1-1|NA|TRBV9|NA
CASSEAAGPIMNTEAFF
TGTGCCAGCAGCGAGGCGGCAGGGCCTATTATGAACACTGAAGCTTTCTTT
>TRBJ2-5|TRBD2|TRBV2|NA
CASIAGRGETQYF
TGTGCCAGCATCGCGGGGCGGGGGGAGACCCAGTACTTC
>TRBJ1-5|NA|TRBV5-1|NA
CASSLTGMGNQPQHF
TGCGCCAGCAGCTTAACAGGGATGGGCAATCAGCCCCAGCATTTT
>TRBJ2-3|NA|TRBV6-1|NA
CASSEQRDTQYF
TGTGCCAGCAGTGAACAGCGGGATACGCAGTATTTT
>TRBJ1-5|NA|TRBV18|NA
CASSTLGDSNQPQHF
TGTGCCAGCTCGACCTTAGGGGATAGCAATCAGCCCCAGCATTTT
>TRBJ1-2|NA|TRBV1|NA
CTSSQDPRDRSGANYGYTF
TGCACCAGCAGCCAAGATCCCAGGGACAGGTCTGGGGCGAACTATGGCTACACCTTC
>TRBJ1-3|NA|TRBV19|NA
CASRPDRRSGNTIYF
TGTGCCAGTAGGCCTGACAGGCGCTCTGGAAACACCATATATTTT
>TRBJ2-1|TRBD1|TRBV7-9|NA
CASSLLDRGGYNEQFF
TGTGCCAGCAGCCTCCTAGACAGGGGTGGGTACAATGAGCAGTTCTTC
>TRBJ2-3|TRBD2|TRBV7-3|NA
CASRNTSGGEGTDTQYF
TGTGCCAGCAGAAATACTAGCGGGGGGGAAGGCACAGATACGCAGTATTTT
>TRBJ1-2|NA|TRBV7-9|NA
CASSATGFGPRLGYGYTF
TGTGCCAGCAGCGCTACAGGGTTTGGGCCCCGTTTAGGGTATGGCTACACCTTC
>TRBJ1-1|NA|TRBV29-1|NA
CSVNDNRNTEAFF
TGCAGCGTCAACGATAACAGGAACACTGAAGCTTTCTTT
>TRBJ1-2|NA|TRBV28|few
CATGEGYTF
TGTGCCACAGGGGAGGGCTACACCTTC
>TRBJ2-1|NA|TRBV4-1|once
CASSQDGGGLDYNEQFF
TGCGCCAGCAGCCAAGATGGTGGGGGACTGGACTACAATGAGCAGTTCTTC
>TRBJ2-7|TRBD2|TRBV2|NA
CASSEAWTSAQYF
TGTGCCAGCAGTGAAGCGTGGACTAGCGCGCAGTACTTC
>TRBJ2-5|TRBD1|TRBV5-1|few
CASSSDRGQETQYF
TGCGCCAGCAGCTCGGACAGGGGGCAAGAGACCCAGTACTTC
>TRBJ2-7|NA|TRBV30|NA
CAWSVNPRGEQYF
TGTGCCTGGAGTGTAAACCCTAGGGGCGAGCAGTACTTC
>TRBJ2-2|NA|TRBV21-1|few
CASSPQDRLNTGELFF
TGTGCCAGCAGCCCCCAGGACAGGCTGAACACCGGGGAGCTGTTTTTT
>TRBJ2-7|TRBD1|TRBV11-2|NA
CASSRTGLLDEQYF
TGTGCCAGCAGCAGGACAGGTCTTTTAGACGAGCAGTACTTC
>TRBJ2-7|NA|TRBV5-1|few
CASSLGSFIGTRGYEQYF
TGCGCCAGCAGCTTGGGTTCTTTTATAGGGACAAGGGGCTACGAGCAGTACTTC
>TRBJ2-3|TRBD2|TRBV24-1|NA
CATSEVVAGRHDNADTQYF
TGTGCCACCAGTGAGGTTGTAGCGGGCCGACACGACAACGCAGATACGCAGTATTTT
>TRBJ1-1|NA|TRBV27|NA
CASQLRGITEAFF
TGTGCCAGCCAGCTCAGGGGAATCACTGAAGCTTTCTTT
>TRBJ2-1|NA|TRBV15|NA
CATSRRGNEQFF
TGTGCCACCAGCAGAAGGGGCAATGAGCAGTTCTTC
>TRBJ2-5|TRBD1|TRBV5-1|NA
CASSTGQATDPRRTQYF
TGCGCCAGCAGCACAGGACAGGCCACCGACCCCCGCCGGACCCAGTACTTC
>TRBJ2-1|TRBD2|TRBV19|NA
CASRAGLAYNEQFF
TGTGCCAGTAGGGCGGGACTAGCCTACAATGAGCAGTTCTTC
>TRBJ1-3|TRBD1|TRBV27|NA
CASRRTGDSGNTIYF
TGTGCCAGCAGGAGGACAGGGGACTCTGGAAACACCATATATTTT
>TRBJ2-2|TRBD1|TRBV5-1|NA
CASRPFQGAAGELFF
TGCGCCAGCAGGCCTTTCCAGGGGGCGGCCGGGGAGCTGTTTTTT
>TRBJ2-3|TRBD2|TRBV3-1/TRBV3-2|once
CASSLGLAGDGTDTQYF
TGTGCCAGCAGCCTAGGACTAGCGGGGGATGGCACAGATACGCAGTATTTT
>TRBJ2-4|TRBD2|TRBV7-2|NA
CASSYTSGGAKNIQYF
TGTGCCAGCAGTTACACTAGCGGGGGGGCCAAAAACATTCAGTACTTC
>TRBJ1-2|NA|TRBV19|NA
CASSLQGRSYGYTF
TGTGCCAGTAGCTTGCAGGGGAGAAGCTATGGCTACACCTTC
>TRBJ2-3|NA|TRBV6-1|NA
CASSEWADTQYF
TGTGCCAGCAGTGAATGGGCGGATACGCAGTATTTT
>TRBJ2-1|NA|TRBV14|NA
CASSQDLGLRLFF
TGTGCCAGCAGCCAAGATCTGGGACTCCGCTTGTTCTTC
>TRBJ2-7|TRBD1|TRBV28|NA
CASSLSLDRGNNEQYF
TGTGCCAGCAGTTTATCTTTGGACAGGGGGAACAACGAGCAGTACTTC
>TRBJ1-1|NA|TRBV5-8|NA
CASINSLGGTEAFF
TGTGCCAGCATCAATTCCTTAGGCGGCACTGAAGCTTTCTTT
>TRBJ2-2|TRBD1|TRBV11-3|NA
CASSPDRASGELFF
TGTGCCAGCAGCCCAGACAGGGCGTCCGGGGAGCTGTTTTTT
>TRBJ1-2|TRBD1|TRBV5-5|NA
CASSKPGQGYGYTF
TGTGCCAGCAGCAAACCGGGACAGGGTTATGGCTACACCTTC
>TRBJ2-7|TRBD2|TRBV2|NA
CASRSLSGRAGSYDEQYF
TGTGCCAGCAGGTCACTTAGCGGGAGGGCCGGTTCTTACGATGAGCAGTACTTC
>TRBJ2-2|NA|TRBV7-3|NA
CASSPQSNTGELFF
TGTGCCAGCAGCCCACAGTCGAACACCGGGGAGCTGTTTTTT
>TRBJ1-5|NA|TRBV6-6|NA
CASSTRGREGQPQHF
TGTGCCAGCAGCACGCGGGGAAGGGAAGGTCAGCCCCAGCATTTT
>TRBJ2-1|TRBD2|TRBV6-5|NA
CASSPFAGGHNEQFF
TGTGCCAGCAGCCCCTTCGCGGGAGGGCACAATGAGCAGTTCTTC
>TRBJ2-1|TRBD2|TRBV4-1|NA
CASSQDPGAGANNEQFF
TGCGCCAGCAGCCAAGATCCGGGTGCGGGAGCCAACAATGAGCAGTTCTTC
>TRBJ1-6|TRBD1|TRBV5-1|NA
CASSLERGRLHF
TGCGCCAGCAGCTTGGAGAGGGGGCGGCTCCACTTT